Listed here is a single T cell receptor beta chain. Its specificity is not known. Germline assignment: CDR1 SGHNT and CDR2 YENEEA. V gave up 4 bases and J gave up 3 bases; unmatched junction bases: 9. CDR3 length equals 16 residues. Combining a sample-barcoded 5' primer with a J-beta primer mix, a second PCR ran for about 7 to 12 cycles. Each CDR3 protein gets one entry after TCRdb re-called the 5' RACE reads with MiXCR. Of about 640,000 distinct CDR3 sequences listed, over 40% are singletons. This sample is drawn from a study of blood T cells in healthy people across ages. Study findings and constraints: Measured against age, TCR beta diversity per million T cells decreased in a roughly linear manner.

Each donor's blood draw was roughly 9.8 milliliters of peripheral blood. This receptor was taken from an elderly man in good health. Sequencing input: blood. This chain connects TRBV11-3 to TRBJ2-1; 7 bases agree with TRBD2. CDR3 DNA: TGTGCCAGCAGCTCCTTTGGGGGGGGGATCTACAATGAGCAGTTCTTC. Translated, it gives CASSSFGGGIYNEQFF.